The next 21 T cell receptor beta chains were all read from a single sample in a study of beta chain features in type 1 diabetes. General study findings and limits: When Type 1 diabetes patients were examined, their TCRB CDR3s proved moderately but significantly shorter in all four CD4+ subsets.

Their cognate antigens are unknown. Expressed TCRB transcripts were sequenced because the isolated RNA had all been reverse transcribed beforehand. Assay: immunoSEQ multiplex PCR; the TCRdb copy retains only in-frame clones and omits some. This sample yields 95,000 to 110,000 clones, of which 25% to 35% are seen a single time; 0.5% to 0.6% belongs to the top ten. Input material: central memory CD4+ T cells from blood. Every receptor here comes from a woman under 30 with type 1 diabetes.

This clone occurred a few times. This sequence joins TRBV2 and TRBJ2-2; no reliable D call. This CDR3 has 13 residues. V lost 7 bases to trimming and J lost 5 bases, with 11 bases between them. The germline CDR1 and CDR2 sequences are SNHLY and FYNNEI. The CDR3 bases are TGTGCCAGCAAAGAGTGGGCTACCGGGGAGCTGTTTTTT. Amino acid sequence: CASKEWATGELFF.

There are a few counts of this clone. This chain connects TRBV23-1 to TRBJ1-5, with TRBD1 matching over 9 bases. TRBV23-1 is given ORF status, its function remaining uncertain. The junction had 7 bases not matched to a gene; V was cut back by 0 bases and J by 4 bases. The CDR3 length is 17 residues. The CDR3 region is CASSQSVKGQGNQPQHF. The DNA of the CDR3 is TGCGCCAGCAGTCAATCGGTCAAGGGACAGGGAAATCAGCCCCAGCATTTT.

This clone was counted only a few times. The genes are TRBV5-1 and TRBJ2-7; TRBD2 is a possible D gene (5 bases). V was pared by 3 bases and J by 2 bases, with 12 bases between. Germline CDR1 SGHRS, CDR2 YFSETQ. The CDR3 is 14 residues long. The CDR3 nucleotides read TGCGCCAGCAGCTCTAGTGACGGGACCTACGAGCAGTACTTC. Protein sequence: CASSSSDGTYEQYF.

The genes are TRBV5-4 and TRBJ1-1; TRBD1 agrees at 7 bases. J lost 1 base, V lost 2 bases, and 11 bases had no gene match. Germline CDR1 SGHNT, CDR2 YYREEE (reference sequence). This CDR3 has 17 amino acids. CDR3 nucleotide sequence: TGTGCCAGCAGCTTACAATTGACAGGGAGCTCGAACACTGAAGCTTTCTTT. Translating it yields CASSLQLTGSSNTEAFF.

This clone was counted between two and nine times. The V and J genes are TRBV2 and TRBJ2-5; TRBD1 aligns across 9 bases. The DNA end favors TRBJ2-7, so the J call may be wrong. Per germline, CDR1 SNHLY and CDR2 FYNNEI. The CDR3 covers 13 residues. The CDR3 here is CASKGQGTYEQYF. The CDR3 DNA sequence: TGTGCCAGCAAAGGACAGGGGACCTACGAGCAGTACTTC.

This clone was picked up many times. The CDR3 loop is CASSPSGLPTDTQYF. The CDR3 DNA is TGTGCCAGCAGCCCTAGTGGGTTGCCCACAGATACGCAGTATTTT. The rearrangement links TRBV7-2 to TRBJ2-3; D is ambiguous. Trimming took off 5 bases at V and 2 bases at J, with 14 bases between the two ends. Germline lookup yields CDR1 SGHTA and CDR2 FQGNSA. This CDR3 is built from 15 residues.

This chain links TRBV7-9 with TRBJ1-2; a weak D match, TRBD1 (5 bases). Between the trimmed V and J ends, which lost 2 bases and 6 bases, there was a span of 7 bases. CDR3 length equals 12 residues. Germline loops: CDR1 SEHNR, CDR2 FQNEAQ (reference sequence). CDR3 in DNA: TGTGCCAGCAGCTTACAGGGTGATGGCTACACCTTC. Translating it yields CASSLQGDGYTF.

This chain joins TRBV5-1 and TRBJ1-4; possible D gene TRBD1, 6 bases. Trimming took 2 bases from V and 7 from J, leaving 9 bases between them. The germline V gene has CDR1 SGHRS and CDR2 YFSETQ. The length of the CDR3 is 13 residues. The CDR3 protein is CASSFLGAEKLFF. CDR3 DNA sequence: TGCGCCAGCAGCTTTTTGGGGGCTGAAAAACTGTTTTTT. The full variable domain, with the rest looked up from reference TRBV5-1 and TRBJ1-4, is KAGVTQTPRYLIKTRGQQVTLSCSPISGHRSVSWYQQTPGQGLQFLFEYFSETQRNKGNFPGRFSGRQFSNSRSEMNVSTLELGDSALYLCASSFLGAEKLFFGSGTQLSVL.

The V gene is TRBV11-3, the J gene TRBJ2-2, with 9 bases aligning to TRBD1. Germline values: CDR1 SGHNT, CDR2 YENEEA. This CDR3 region has 17 residues. Unmatched junction bases numbered 11, after V lost 6 bases and J lost 3 bases. In DNA form, the CDR3 reads TGTGCCAGCAGGGGCACCTTGGACAGGGGCGACACCGGGGAGCTGTTTTTT. It encodes CASRGTLDRGDTGELFF.

This chain uses TRBV18 with TRBJ1-1; TRBD1 aligns across 8 bases. V shed 8 bases, J shed 1 base, and the junction held 6 bases outside the gene matches. The CDR3 is made up of 14 amino acids. CDR1 and CDR2 from the germline V gene are KGHSH and LQKENI. DNA of the CDR3: TGTGCCAGCCTCCAGGGGGCAAGGAACACTGAAGCTTTCTTT. Translating gives CASLQGARNTEAFF.

The chain couples TRBV6-6 to TRBJ1-3, with TRBD1 matching 7 bases. The CDR3 runs 14 residues. CDR1 MNHNY and CDR2 SVGAGI come from the germline V gene (reference sequence). After removal of 4 bases from V and 0 bases from J, the junction contained 0 bases not matched to a gene. The CDR3 sequence: CASSWDSSGNTIYF. In nucleotides, the CDR3 is TGTGCCAGCAGTTGGGACAGCTCTGGAAACACCATATATTTT.

V is TRBV11-2 and J is TRBJ1-1; no clear D gene. The CDR3 runs 15 residues. The V gene's germline CDR1 is SGHAT and CDR2 FQNNGV. The ends were cut back, 1 base at V and 1 base at J, with 10 bases in the middle. This chain's CDR3 is CASSLGRRGNTEAFF. The DNA of the CDR3 is TGTGCCAGCAGCTTAGGGCGGCGGGGGAACACTGAAGCTTTCTTT.

This clone has a handful of counts. The chain links TRBV19 to TRBJ1-5, with TRBD1 matching over 7 bases. This CDR3 has 18 amino acids. V lost 4 bases to trimming and J lost 2 bases; unmatched junction nucleotides: 14. Germline V gene sequence: CDR1 LNHDA, CDR2 SQIVND (reference sequence). The CDR3 sequence: CASSRETGLNFGNQPQHF. CDR3 nucleotides: TGTGCCAGTAGTAGGGAGACAGGGTTGAATTTCGGCAATCAGCCCCAGCATTTT.

This clone was seen more than once but under ten times. J is TRBJ2-5 and V is TRBV18, with TRBD2 matching over 12 bases. Germline trimming cut 3 bases from V and 5 bases from J; bases unmatched to any gene: 7. The CDR3 has 16 amino acids. CDR1 KGHSH and CDR2 LQKENI come from the germline V gene. CDR3 sequence (DNA): TGTGCCAGCTCACCCCAGGCGGGACTAGCGGGCGAGACCCAGTACTTC. Its translation: CASSPQAGLAGETQYF. Complete variable domain (other parts from reference TRBV18 and TRBJ2-5): NAGVMQNPRHLVRRRGQEARLRCSPMKGHSHVYWYRQLPEEGLKFMVYLQKENIIDESGMPKERFSAEFPKEGPSILRIQQVVRGDSAAYFCASSPQAGLAGETQYFGPGTRLLVL.

The chain joins TRBV15 to TRBJ1-3; 7 positions match TRBD1. J was trimmed by 0 bases and V by 2 bases; bases with no gene match: 7. Germline V gene sequence: CDR1 LNHNV, CDR2 YYDKDF (reference sequence). This CDR3 contains 17 residues. The CDR3 is CATSRKPGQISGNTIYF. CDR3 nucleotide sequence: TGTGCCACCAGCAGAAAACCGGGACAGATCTCTGGAAACACCATATATTTT.

The V gene is TRBV5-1, the J gene TRBJ1-2, with D possibly matching TRBD1 (5 bases). The CDR3 has 14 residues. Trimming cost V 0 bases and J 8 bases, with 14 bases left between them. CDR1 and CDR2 from the germline V gene are SGHRS and YFSETQ. CDR3 residues: CASSLGGPGGGYTF. In DNA form, the CDR3 reads TGCGCCAGCAGCTTGGGAGGCCCGGGGGGAGGCTACACCTTC.

The chain employs TRBV7-9 and TRBJ1-2; D might be TRBD1 (5 bases). Deletions cut 11 bases from V and 6 bases from J, with 25 bases between. The germline CDR1 and CDR2 sequences are SEHNR and FQNEAQ (reference sequence). The CDR3 is 15 residues long. The CDR3 region is CACWGKNGRANGYTF. DNA of the CDR3: TGTGCCTGCTGGGGTAAAAATGGCAGGGCAAATGGCTACACCTTC.

The chain couples TRBV5-4 to TRBJ2-1; 9 bases are a match to TRBD2. Trimming cost V 5 bases and J 9 bases; bases outside gene matches: 12. This CDR3 spans 15 amino acids. Germline CDR1 SGHNT, CDR2 YYREEE (reference sequence). The CDR3 is CASRRLAGPRGEQFF. The CDR3 region has the DNA TGTGCCAGCAGGCGGCTAGCGGGGCCCCGGGGTGAGCAGTTCTTC.

As to this clone: The CDR3 ends on some other residue instead of the conserved phenylalanine or tryptophan, so this is likely a read error. The DNA is omitted, as the CDR3 cannot be located on it reliably, and the CDR3 follows TCRdb's listing. The chain links TRBV7-2 to TRBJ1-1. CDR1 and CDR2 from the germline V gene are SGHTA and FQGNSA. The CDR3 spans 10 residues, counting both ends. The CDR3 here is CASSLKALHL.

This chain links TRBV19 with TRBJ2-7; 8 bases agree with TRBD1. V lost 3 bases, J lost 7 bases, and 17 bases stayed unmatched. This CDR3 comprises 17 residues. Germline-derived CDR1 and CDR2 are LNHDA and SQIVND (reference sequence). For the CDR3, the DNA is TGTGCCAGTAGTATTAGTCCGGACAGGGCGCTTCTTGGGGAGCAGTACGTC. This translates into CASSISPDRALLGEQYV.

The genes are TRBV1 and TRBJ2-1; TRBD2, the table's D call, lacks a check against the DNA. TRBV1 counts as a pseudogene. This CDR3 region has 21 residues. CDR3 sequence reads: CTSSQGPGGGRYRQWYGEQFF. CDR3 coding DNA: TGCACCAGCAGCCAAGGCCCGGGGGGCGGGAGGTACCGCCAATGGTATGGTGAGCAGTTCTTC.